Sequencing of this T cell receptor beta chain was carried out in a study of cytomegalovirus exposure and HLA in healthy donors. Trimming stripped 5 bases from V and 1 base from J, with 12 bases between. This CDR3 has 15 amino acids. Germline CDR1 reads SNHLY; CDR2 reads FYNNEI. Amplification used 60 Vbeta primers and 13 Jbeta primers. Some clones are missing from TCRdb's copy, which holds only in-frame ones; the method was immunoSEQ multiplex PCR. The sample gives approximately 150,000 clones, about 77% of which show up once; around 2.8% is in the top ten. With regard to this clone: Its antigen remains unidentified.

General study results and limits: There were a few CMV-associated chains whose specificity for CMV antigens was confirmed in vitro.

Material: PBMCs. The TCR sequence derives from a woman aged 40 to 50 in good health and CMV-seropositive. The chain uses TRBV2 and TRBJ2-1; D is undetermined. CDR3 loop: CASSFPQESYNEQFF. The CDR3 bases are TGTGCCAGCAGTTTCCCCCAGGAATCCTACAATGAGCAGTTCTTC.